Listed here is a single TCR beta chain. The antigen is unknown. As for time point: patch test 2, 6 weeks after DPC sensitization. Treatment given: therapeutic diphenylcyclopropenone sensitization with weekly scalp DPC. Germline lookup yields CDR1 SGHRS and CDR2 YFSETQ. There are 16 residues in the CDR3. With 0 bases removed from V and 4 bases from J, the gap between germline ends came to 14 bases. The data were obtained in a study of human T cells and chemical hapten exposure. Across the study: For the roughly 26-week duration of the study, patients were given weekly doses of diphenylcyclopropenone on the scalp.

General study findings and limits: Patch test score rose with PT1 expanded TCR count, significant at thresholds 8, 16 and 32, not 4.

TCRdb reprocessed the RACE reads with MiXCR, giving one entry per CDR3 protein. The sample contains about 50,000 distinct CDR3 sequences, around 9.5% of which appear only once. The TCR sequence derives from a woman between 45 and 60 years old with alopecia areata. Some clones in this sample may be carry-over from other donors' samples. The chain is built from TRBV5-1 and TRBJ2-1; D is ambiguous. The material was whole blood, obtained in connection with sensitization to the hapten diphenylcyclopropenone (DPC). CDR3 bases: TGCGCCAGCAGCTTGGGACTTTCCGCACCTTACAATGAGCAGTTCTTC. It specifies CASSLGLSAPYNEQFF. The variable domain in full, completed from reference TRBV5-1 and TRBJ2-1, reads KAGVTQTPRYLIKTRGQQVTLSCSPISGHRSVSWYQQTPGQGLQFLFEYFSETQRNKGNFPGRFSGRQFSNSRSEMNVSTLELGDSALYLCASSLGLSAPYNEQFFGPGTRLTVL.